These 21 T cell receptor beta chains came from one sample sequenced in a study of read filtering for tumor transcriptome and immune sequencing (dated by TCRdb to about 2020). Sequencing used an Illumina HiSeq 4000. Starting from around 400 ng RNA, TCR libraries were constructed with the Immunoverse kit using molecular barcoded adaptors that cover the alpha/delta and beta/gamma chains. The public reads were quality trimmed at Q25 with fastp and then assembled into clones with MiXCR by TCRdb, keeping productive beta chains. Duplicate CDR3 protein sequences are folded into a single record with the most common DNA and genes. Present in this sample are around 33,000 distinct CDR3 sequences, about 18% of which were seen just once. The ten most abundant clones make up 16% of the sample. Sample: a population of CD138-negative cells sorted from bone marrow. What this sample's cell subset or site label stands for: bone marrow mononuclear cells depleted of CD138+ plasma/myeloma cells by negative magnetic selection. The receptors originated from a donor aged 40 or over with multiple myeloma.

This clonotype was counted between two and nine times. The CDR3 spells CSADRDRGGSGNTIYF. The CDR3 nucleotides read TGCAGTGCTGACCGGGACAGAGGAGGGTCTGGAAACACCATATATTTT. V usage is TRBV20-1 and J usage is TRBJ1-3, with 7 bases that match TRBD1. The CDR3 covers 16 residues. Losses at the gene ends were 5 bases for V and 1 base for J; bases not matched to a gene: 11. Per germline, CDR1 DFQATT and CDR2 SNEGSKA (reference sequence).

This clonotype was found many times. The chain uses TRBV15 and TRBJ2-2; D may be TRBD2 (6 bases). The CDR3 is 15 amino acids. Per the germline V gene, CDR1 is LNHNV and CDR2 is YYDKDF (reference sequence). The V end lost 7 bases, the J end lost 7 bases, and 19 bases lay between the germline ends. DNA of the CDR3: TGTGCCACCACCCCAGGAGGGGCGACGGGCGGGGAGCTGTTTTTT. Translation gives CATTPGGATGGELFF.

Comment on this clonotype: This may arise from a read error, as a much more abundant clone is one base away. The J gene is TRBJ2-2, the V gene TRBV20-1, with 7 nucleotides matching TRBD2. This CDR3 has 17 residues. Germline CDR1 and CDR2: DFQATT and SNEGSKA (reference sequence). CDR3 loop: CSARDQARAGNTGDLFF. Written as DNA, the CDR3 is TGCAGTGCTAGAGATCAAGCTAGAGCGGGGAACACCGGGGATCTGTTTTTT.

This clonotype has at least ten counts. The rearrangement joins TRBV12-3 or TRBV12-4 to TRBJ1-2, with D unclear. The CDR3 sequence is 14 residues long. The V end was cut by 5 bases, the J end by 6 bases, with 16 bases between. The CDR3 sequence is CASSPYEAPNGYTF. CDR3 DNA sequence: TGTGCCAGCAGTCCCTATGAGGCCCCAAATGGCTACACCTTC.

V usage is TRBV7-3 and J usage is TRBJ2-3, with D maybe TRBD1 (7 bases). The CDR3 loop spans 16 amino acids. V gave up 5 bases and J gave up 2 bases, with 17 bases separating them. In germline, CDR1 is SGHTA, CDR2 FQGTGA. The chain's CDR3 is CASSPRGTVVTDTQYF. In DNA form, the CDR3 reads TGTGCCAGCAGCCCCCGCGGGACAGTGGTCACAGATACGCAGTATTTT.

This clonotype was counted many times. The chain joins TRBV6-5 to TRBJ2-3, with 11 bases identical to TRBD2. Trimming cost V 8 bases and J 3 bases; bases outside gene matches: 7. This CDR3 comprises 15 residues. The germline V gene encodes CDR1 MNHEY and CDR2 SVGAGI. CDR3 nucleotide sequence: TGTGCCAGCCGCGAACTAGCGGGAGTAACAGATACGCAGTATTTT. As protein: CASRELAGVTDTQYF.

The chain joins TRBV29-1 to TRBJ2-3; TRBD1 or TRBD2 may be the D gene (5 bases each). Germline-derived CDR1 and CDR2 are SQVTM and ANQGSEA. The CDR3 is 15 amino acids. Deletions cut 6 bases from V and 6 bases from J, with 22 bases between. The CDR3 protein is CSVAVRGLDKDTQYF. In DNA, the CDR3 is TGCAGCGTGGCGGTCCGGGGCCTTGACAAGGATACGCAGTATTTT.

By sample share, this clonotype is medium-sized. As DNA, the CDR3 is TGTGCCAGCAGCTTCGGGGACGGTACCGAGCAGTACTTC. Translating it yields CASSFGDGTEQYF. The V gene is TRBV9, the J gene TRBJ2-7; D may correspond to TRBD1 or TRBD2 (5 bases each). Germline V lookup: CDR1 SGDLS, CDR2 YYNGEE. The CDR3 covers 13 residues. The V and J ends lost 4 bases and 6 bases respectively, with 14 bases between them.

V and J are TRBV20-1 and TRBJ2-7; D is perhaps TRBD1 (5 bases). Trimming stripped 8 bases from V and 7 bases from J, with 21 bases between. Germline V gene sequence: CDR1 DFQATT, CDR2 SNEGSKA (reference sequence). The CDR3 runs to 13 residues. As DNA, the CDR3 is TGCAGTCCTCGAGAGGCAGGGCTGGAAGAGCAGTACTTC. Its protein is CSPREAGLEEQYF.

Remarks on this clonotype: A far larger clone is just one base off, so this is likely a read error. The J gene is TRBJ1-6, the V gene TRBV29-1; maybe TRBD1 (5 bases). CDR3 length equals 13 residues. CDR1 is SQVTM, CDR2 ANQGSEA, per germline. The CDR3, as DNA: TGCAGCGTGGATGACACCGTCGGGACTGAAGCTCTCTTT. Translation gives CSVDDTVGTEALF.

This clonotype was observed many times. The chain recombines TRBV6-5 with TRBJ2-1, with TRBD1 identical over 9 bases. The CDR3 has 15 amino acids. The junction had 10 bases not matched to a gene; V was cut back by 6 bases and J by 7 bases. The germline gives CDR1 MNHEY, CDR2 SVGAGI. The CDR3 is CASSYPGQGWNEQFF. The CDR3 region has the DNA TGTGCCAGCAGCTACCCGGGACAGGGTTGGAATGAGCAGTTCTTC.

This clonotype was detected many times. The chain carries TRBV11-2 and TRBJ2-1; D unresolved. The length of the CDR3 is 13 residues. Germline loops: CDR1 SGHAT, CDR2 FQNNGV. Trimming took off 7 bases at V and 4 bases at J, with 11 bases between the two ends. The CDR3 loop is CASNDFSYNEQFF. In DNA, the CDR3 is TGTGCCAGCAACGATTTCTCTTACAATGAGCAGTTCTTC.

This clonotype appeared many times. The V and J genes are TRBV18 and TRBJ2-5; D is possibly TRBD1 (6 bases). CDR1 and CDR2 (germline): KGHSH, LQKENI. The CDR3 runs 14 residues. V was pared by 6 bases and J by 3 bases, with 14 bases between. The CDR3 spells CASSPGQAKETQYF. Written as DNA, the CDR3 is TGTGCCAGCTCTCCGGGACAAGCGAAAGAGACCCAGTACTTC.

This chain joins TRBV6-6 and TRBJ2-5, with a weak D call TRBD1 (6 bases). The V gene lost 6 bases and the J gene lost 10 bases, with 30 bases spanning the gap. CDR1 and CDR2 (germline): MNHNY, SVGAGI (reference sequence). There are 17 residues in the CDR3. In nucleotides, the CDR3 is TGTGCCAGCAGCTACCCCATCCAACAGGGAACGAGCAGGATCCAGTACTTC. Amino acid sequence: CASSYPIQQGTSRIQYF.

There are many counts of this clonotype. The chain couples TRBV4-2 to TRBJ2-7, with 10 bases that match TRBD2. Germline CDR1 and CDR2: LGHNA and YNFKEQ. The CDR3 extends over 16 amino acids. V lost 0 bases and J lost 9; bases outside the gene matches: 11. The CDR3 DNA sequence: TGTGCCAGCAGCCAAGAACCCGGTGTAGCGGGGGGAGCGCAGTACTTC. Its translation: CASSQEPGVAGGAQYF.

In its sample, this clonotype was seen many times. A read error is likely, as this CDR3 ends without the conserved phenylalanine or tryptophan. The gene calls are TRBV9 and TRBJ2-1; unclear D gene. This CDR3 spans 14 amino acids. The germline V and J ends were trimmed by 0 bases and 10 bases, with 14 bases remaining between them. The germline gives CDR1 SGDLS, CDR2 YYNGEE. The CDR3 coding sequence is TGTGCCAGCAGCGTAGAGTCCTACACAATCGAGCAGTTCCTC. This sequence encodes CASSVESYTIEQFL.

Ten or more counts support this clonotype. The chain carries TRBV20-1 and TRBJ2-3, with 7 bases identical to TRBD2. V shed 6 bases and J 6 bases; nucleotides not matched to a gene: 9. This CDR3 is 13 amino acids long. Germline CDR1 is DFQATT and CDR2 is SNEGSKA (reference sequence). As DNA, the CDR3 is TGCAGTGCGAGGACTAGTAGTGCGGATACGCAGTATTTT. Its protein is CSARTSSADTQYF.

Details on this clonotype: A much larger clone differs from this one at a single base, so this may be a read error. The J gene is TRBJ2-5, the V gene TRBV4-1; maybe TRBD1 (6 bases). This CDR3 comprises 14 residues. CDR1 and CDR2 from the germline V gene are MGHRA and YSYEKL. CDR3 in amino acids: CASSHYSEGETQHF. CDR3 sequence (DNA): TGCGCCAGCAGCCACTACAGCGAGGGGGAGACCCAGCACTTC.

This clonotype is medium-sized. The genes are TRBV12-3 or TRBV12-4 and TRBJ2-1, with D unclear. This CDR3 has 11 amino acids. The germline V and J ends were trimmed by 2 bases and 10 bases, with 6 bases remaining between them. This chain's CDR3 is CASSLQNEQFF. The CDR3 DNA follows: TGTGCCAGCAGTTTACAGAACGAGCAGTTCTTC.

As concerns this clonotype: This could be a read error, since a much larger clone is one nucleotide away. CDR3: CASSWLETQYF. The CDR3, as DNA: TGTGCCAGCAGCTGGTTGGAGACCCAGTACTTC. This sequence joins TRBV7-8 and TRBJ2-5; D ambiguous. The V end was cut by 4 bases, the J end by 5 bases, with 5 bases between. Germline loops: CDR1 SGHVS, CDR2 FQNEAQ. This CDR3 spans 11 amino acids.

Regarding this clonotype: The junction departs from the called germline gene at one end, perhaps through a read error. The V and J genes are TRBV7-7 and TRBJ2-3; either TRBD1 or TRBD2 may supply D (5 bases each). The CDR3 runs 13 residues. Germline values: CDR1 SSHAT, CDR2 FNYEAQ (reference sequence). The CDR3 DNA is TGTGCTAGCAGCTTGGGGGACACAGATACGCAGTATTTT. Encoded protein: CASSLGDTDTQYF. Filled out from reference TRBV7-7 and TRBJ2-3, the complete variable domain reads GAGVSQSPRYKVTKRGQDVTLRCDPISSHATLYWYQQALGQGPEFLTYFNYEAQPDKSGLPSDRFSAERPEGSISTLTIQRTEQRDSAMYRCASSLGDTDTQYFGPGTRLTVL.